Below are 28 T cell receptor beta chains sequenced from a single sample in a study of blood T cell repertoires in COVID-19. Clones were read by immunoSEQ multiplex PCR, and TCRdb kept only the in-frame ones, dropping some. The sample yields about 70,000 clones, roughly 90% seen once. Specimen: peripheral blood. These receptors all stem from a man aged 45-65 years with COVID-19, enrolled during active disease.

The V gene is TRBV5-1, the J gene TRBJ1-1; possibly TRBD1 for D (6 bases). Trimming shortened V by 4 bases and J by 3 bases, and 10 bases separated the two germline ends. The CDR3 is 13 amino acids. Germline CDR1 and CDR2: SGHRS and YFSETQ. In nucleotides, the CDR3 is TGCGCCAGCAGCCGCTCAGGGGACACTGAAGCTTTCTTT. The encoded protein is CASSRSGDTEAFF.

The rearrangement links TRBV7-9 to TRBJ1-1; possibly TRBD1 for D (6 bases). The CDR3 spans 15 residues. The V end lost 0 bases, the J end lost 0 bases, and 8 bases lay between the germline ends. Per the germline V gene, CDR1 is SEHNR and CDR2 is FQNEAQ (reference sequence). The CDR3 region is CASSLANRVNTEAFF. CDR3 in DNA: TGTGCCAGCAGCTTAGCGAACAGGGTGAACACTGAAGCTTTCTTT.

J is TRBJ2-7 and V is TRBV5-8; a weak D match, TRBD2 (6 bases). The CDR3 consists of 15 residues. Trimming took off 4 bases at V and 2 bases at J, with 16 bases between the two ends. CDR1 is SGHTS, CDR2 YDEGEE, per germline. This chain's CDR3 is CASSPAGLPTYEQYF. CDR3 in DNA: TGTGCCAGCAGCCCCGCGGGACTTCCTACCTACGAGCAGTACTTC.

The chain uses TRBV5-4 and TRBJ2-3; a weak D match, TRBD1 (5 bases). V lost 4 bases, J lost 2 bases, and 11 bases lay in between. The CDR3 is 14 amino acids. Per germline, CDR1 SGHNT and CDR2 YYREEE (reference sequence). In nucleotides, the CDR3 is TGTGCCAGCAGCACGCAGGGATACACAGATACGCAGTATTTT. It yields the protein CASSTQGYTDTQYF.

This chain joins TRBV4-1 and TRBJ1-6; a weak D match, TRBD1 (6 bases). The V gene lost 2 bases and the J gene lost 6 bases, with 11 bases spanning the gap. Per germline, CDR1 MGHRA and CDR2 YSYEKL. The CDR3 is 15 amino acids. The DNA of the CDR3 is TGCGCCAGCAGCCAAACAGGGAACCCTAATTCACCCCTCCACTTT. Protein product: CASSQTGNPNSPLHF.

This chain uses TRBV6-1 with TRBJ1-2, with D tentatively TRBD1 (5 bases). The V gene lost 0 bases and the J gene lost 5 bases, with 7 bases spanning the gap. The CDR3 is made up of 13 amino acids. Per the germline V gene, CDR1 is MNHNS and CDR2 is SASEGT. The CDR3 nucleotides read TGTGCCAGCAGTGAAGCTGCAGGGTATGGCTACACCTTC. Protein: CASSEAAGYGYTF.

This sequence joins TRBV11-2 and TRBJ2-7; D possibly corresponds to TRBD1 (5 bases). CDR1 is SGHAT and CDR2 is FQNNGV in the germline V gene. V gave up 5 bases and J gave up 6 bases, with 14 bases separating them. The CDR3 covers 13 residues. CDR3 in DNA: TGTGCCAGCAGCCCCAGGTCAGGGATCGAGCAGTACTTC. Protein: CASSPRSGIEQYF.

The chain is built from TRBV9 and TRBJ2-5; the match to TRBD2 covers 9 bases. The length of the CDR3 is 19 residues. Trimming removed 0 bases from V and 4 bases from J; junction bases left unmatched: 16. Germline V gene data show CDR1 as SGDLS and CDR2 as YYNGEE. As DNA, the CDR3 is TGTGCCAGCAGCGTAGGGGTAGCGGGAGATTGGGGTGGTTTAGAGACCCAGTACTTC. Its protein is CASSVGVAGDWGGLETQYF.

CDR3 protein: CASSKTGQPFSGANVLTF. As DNA, the CDR3 is TGTGCCAGCAGCAAAACGGGACAGCCCTTCTCTGGGGCCAACGTCCTGACTTTC. This chain connects TRBV21-1 to TRBJ2-6; the D segment call TRBD1 is taken from the table without a DNA check. TRBV21-1 is described as a pseudogene. The CDR3 has 18 amino acids.

This chain uses TRBV19 with TRBJ1-2; 7 nucleotides line up with TRBD1. V trimming: 5 bases; J trimming: 5 bases; junction bases outside the gene matches: 5. Germline V gene sequence: CDR1 LNHDA, CDR2 SQIVND (reference sequence). The CDR3 spans 13 residues. The DNA for the CDR3 is TGTGCCAGTAGTCCCGACAGGGAATATGGCTACACCTTC. Encoded protein: CASSPDREYGYTF.

The chain carries TRBV9 and TRBJ2-5, with 8 bases lining up with TRBD2. The CDR3 runs to 14 residues. Per germline, CDR1 SGDLS and CDR2 YYNGEE. J gave up 5 bases and V 3 bases, and 6 bases lay outside the gene matches. CDR3 protein: CASSGTSWRETQYF. The CDR3 DNA reads TGTGCCAGCAGCGGGACTAGCTGGAGGGAGACCCAGTACTTC.

J is TRBJ2-1 and V is TRBV11-3; 8 nucleotides match TRBD2. Losses at the gene ends were 1 base for V and 0 bases for J; bases not matched to a gene: 5. The CDR3 totals 17 residues. Germline V CDR1 and CDR2: SGHNT, YENEEA. The CDR3 sequence is CASSLGILAGSYNEQFF. The CDR3 nucleotides are TGTGCCAGCAGCTTAGGTATCCTAGCGGGCTCCTACAATGAGCAGTTCTTC. Full variable domain (rest looked up from reference TRBV11-3 and TRBJ2-1): EAGVVQSPRYKIIEKKQPVAFWCNPISGHNTLYWYLQNLGQGPELLIRYENEEAVDDSQLPKDRFSAERLKGVDSTLKIQPAELGDSAVYLCASSLGILAGSYNEQFFGPGTRLTVL.

The genes are TRBV12-3 or TRBV12-4 and TRBJ2-5, with D unclear. V dropped 1 base and J dropped 2 bases, with 5 bases sitting between them. The length of the CDR3 is 13 residues. CDR3 sequence (DNA): TGTGCCAGCAGTTTAGGCAGACAAGAGACCCAGTACTTC. It yields the protein CASSLGRQETQYF.

The V call is TRBV29-1, the J call TRBJ2-2; unclear D gene. Germline CDR1 SQVTM, CDR2 ANQGSEA. Trimming took off 4 bases at V and 4 bases at J, with 10 bases between the two ends. This CDR3 is built from 13 residues. The CDR3 region is CSVVGFGTGELFF. As DNA, the CDR3 is TGCAGCGTTGTCGGGTTCGGCACCGGGGAGCTGTTTTTT.

The V gene is TRBV5-1, the J gene TRBJ2-3; D unresolved. Looked up from germline, CDR1 is SGHRS and CDR2 is YFSETQ. V was trimmed by 0 bases and J by 1 base, leaving 9 bases between them. This CDR3 region has 15 residues. The CDR3 reads CASSLAVGGTDTQYF. CDR3 in DNA: TGCGCCAGCAGCTTGGCCGTTGGAGGCACAGATACGCAGTATTTT.

V gene TRBV7-9 combines with J gene TRBJ1-1, with unresolved D. Trimming took 1 base from V and 0 from J, leaving 9 bases between them. Germline values: CDR1 SEHNR, CDR2 FQNEAQ (reference sequence). The CDR3 runs to 15 residues. CDR3 nucleotides: TGTGCCAGCAGCTTAGGCGGCAGCATGAACACTGAAGCTTTCTTT. Translated, it gives CASSLGGSMNTEAFF.

The DNA for the CDR3 is TGTGCCAGTAGTATAGGACAGGGGGCGAGCAATCAGCCCCAGCATTTT. Its protein is CASSIGQGASNQPQHF. V gene TRBV19 combines with J gene TRBJ1-5; 10 nucleotides agree with TRBD1. This CDR3 spans 16 amino acids. The V segment lost 1 base and the J segment 1 base; nucleotides outside the gene matches: 1. CDR1 is LNHDA and CDR2 is SQIVND in the germline V gene (reference sequence).

This chain joins TRBV19 and TRBJ2-3; 10 bases line up with TRBD2. CDR1 is LNHDA and CDR2 is SQIVND in the germline V gene (reference sequence). There are 21 residues in the CDR3. J lost 3 bases, V lost 4 bases, and 22 bases had no gene match. CDR3 DNA: TGTGCCAGTAGTACCTTCGTCCACGATAGGGCTAGCGGGAGTTCGACAGATACGCAGTATTTT. As protein: CASSTFVHDRASGSSTDTQYF. The complete variable domain, with remaining parts taken from reference TRBV19 and TRBJ2-3, reads DGGITQSPKYLFRKEGQNVTLSCEQNLNHDAMYWYRQDPGQGLRLIYYSQIVNDFQKGDIAEGYSVSREKKESFPLTVTSAQKNPTAFYLCASSTFVHDRASGSSTDTQYFGPGTRLTVL.

V is TRBV4-1 and J is TRBJ2-3, with 10 positions matching TRBD2. Germline V lookup: CDR1 MGHRA, CDR2 YSYEKL. The CDR3 sequence is 17 residues long. With V trimmed by 0 bases and J by 6 bases, 9 bases remained unmatched. CDR3 nucleotides: TGCGCCAGCAGCCAAGAGGGTCTCAGCGGGAGGGCGGATACGCAGTATTTT. It specifies CASSQEGLSGRADTQYF.

The chain couples TRBV5-1 to TRBJ1-4; D ambiguous. The CDR3 is 15 residues long. CDR1 is SGHRS and CDR2 is YFSETQ in the germline V gene. The V end was cut by 1 base, the J end by 0 bases, with 7 bases between. Written as DNA, the CDR3 is TGCGCCAGCAGCTTGTCTGCGGCAACTAATGAAAAACTGTTTTTT. Translating gives CASSLSAATNEKLFF.

The chain combines TRBV6-1 with TRBJ2-7, with D perhaps matching TRBD2 (5 bases). Trimming removed 0 bases from V and 5 bases from J, with 17 bases in between. Germline V lookup: CDR1 MNHNS, CDR2 SASEGT. This CDR3 region has 16 residues. The CDR3 protein is CASSEAIPTITHEQYV. CDR3 DNA sequence: TGTGCCAGCAGTGAAGCGATCCCGACTATAACCCACGAGCAGTACGTC.

The chain couples TRBV6-5 to TRBJ1-1; 9 bases align to TRBD1. V was clipped by 5 bases and J by 3 bases; unmatched bases: 4. The CDR3 consists of 14 residues. CDR1 is MNHEY and CDR2 is SVGAGI in the germline V gene. The CDR3 is CASSRTGADTEAFF. In DNA, the CDR3 is TGTGCCAGCAGTAGGACAGGGGCGGACACTGAAGCTTTCTTT.

The chain combines TRBV21-1 with TRBJ1-5. TRBV21-1 is a listed pseudogene. The CDR3 consists of 12 residues. CDR3 in amino acids: CATAPGGQPQHF. CDR3 nucleotides: TGTGCCACCGCCCCGGGGGGTCAGCCCCAGCATTTT.

The rearrangement joins TRBV10-2 to TRBJ1-1; D may be TRBD1 (5 bases). The V end lost 4 bases, the J end lost 4 bases, and 13 bases lay between the germline ends. This CDR3 has 14 amino acids. The germline V gene encodes CDR1 WSHSY and CDR2 SAAADI. In DNA form, the CDR3 reads TGCGCCAGCAGTGTGGACACTCCTGGCACTGAAGCTTTCTTT. Protein: CASSVDTPGTEAFF.

The chain recombines TRBV30 with TRBJ1-6; D call uncertain. V lost 5 bases, J lost 9 bases, and 11 bases lay in between. CDR1 and CDR2 from the germline V gene are GTSNPN and SVGIG (reference sequence). This CDR3 region has 12 residues. The CDR3 coding sequence is TGTGCCTGGCGGGGTACGGGTTCACCCCTCCACTTT. Translation: CAWRGTGSPLHF. The entire variable domain, with the rest obtained from reference TRBV30 and TRBJ1-6, is as follows: SQTIHQWPATLVQPVGSPLSLECTVEGTSNPNLYWYRQAAGRGLQLLFYSVGIGQISSEVPQNLSASRPQDRQFILSSKKLLLSDSGFYLCAWRGTGSPLHFGNGTRLTVT.

This clone was detected once. This chain joins TRBV12-3 or TRBV12-4 and TRBJ2-7, with D unclear. V lost 6 bases to trimming and J lost 0 bases, with 6 bases between them. The CDR3 runs 12 residues. This CDR3 is CASSPGSYEQYF. The CDR3 DNA is TGTGCCAGCAGCCCCGGCTCCTACGAGCAGTACTTC.

V gene TRBV28 combines with J gene TRBJ2-1; 11 bases match TRBD2. Germline CDR1 reads MDHEN; CDR2 reads SYDVKM. CDR3 length equals 15 residues. With V trimmed by 5 bases and J by 4 bases, 4 bases remained unmatched. The CDR3 DNA sequence: TGTGCCAGCAGTCAGACTAGCGGGATGTACAATGAGCAGTTCTTC. Encoded protein: CASSQTSGMYNEQFF.

The chain employs TRBV6-6 and TRBJ2-7; 7 bases match TRBD2. CDR3 length: 17 amino acids. After removal of 5 bases from V and 5 bases from J, the junction contained 18 bases not matched to a gene. CDR1 is MNHNY, CDR2 SVGAGI, per germline (reference sequence). CDR3 loop: CASSPVPRGGSVHEQYV. The CDR3 region has the DNA TGTGCCAGCAGTCCCGTTCCGCGGGGAGGGTCCGTCCACGAGCAGTACGTC.